This T cell receptor (beta chain) emerged from a study of monozygotic twins with inflammatory bowel disease (dated by TCRdb to 2018 to 2020). Looking at the study overall: In total, approximately 30 monozygotic twin pairs made up the full study: 19 Danish pairs, all IBD-discordant, plus nine German pairs, of which four were IBD-concordant and five were IBD-discordant. Each individual had, on average, about 151 000 unique TCRalpha sequences and 181 000 unique TCRbeta sequences available for analysis. Disease-associated traits were sought mainly through comparisons between IBD patients and their genetically identical healthy co-twins within discordant pairs.

The method behind the library was 5' RACE. The input for every TCR library was 3500 ng of total RNA. cDNA was synthesized with SMARTScribe reverse transcriptase in eight separate reactions per sample. Unique molecular identifiers containing a 6-nucleotide sample barcode were introduced through template switching during cDNA synthesis. Two nested PCRs of 16 and 9 cycles amplified the TCRalpha and TCRbeta cDNA, and bead purification followed each PCR. Before amplification, the cDNA was treated with uracil DNA-glycosylase and purified using the QIAquick PCR purification kit. The second PCR was the step at which Illumina TruSeq-compatible adapters and sample-specific barcodes were added. TapeStation and Qubit were used to check library quality and concentration, and approximately 5.4 ng of each library was pooled. Pooled libraries were sequenced on an Illumina HiSeq2500 single-index Rapid Run with 2 x 100 bp reads and custom sequencing primers. The paper's data handling went like this. MiGEC version 1.2.6 was used for UMI-based consensus assembly, which corrected PCR and sequencing errors. MiXCR version 2.1.1 was used to carry out V(D)J alignment, clonotype assembly and CDR3 extraction. Gene usage, clonotype sharing and MAIT/NKT TCR abundance were normalised by analysing the top 1000, 10 000 and 20 000 clonotypes per sample. Diversity was computed as the inverse Simpson index with the vegan R package after downsampling to 27 000 UMIs. Paired Mann-Whitney U tests were applied to discordant twin pairs, with Benjamini-Hochberg correction for multiple testing. After the reads were reprocessed by TCRdb, one entry was made per CDR3 protein sequence, with no DNA. None of the V and J calls come from the authors' own analysis; TCRdb made them. The sample's table covers 150,000 or so distinct CDR3 sequences. The top ten constitute approximately 7.4% of the sample.

Remarks on this clonotype: Which antigen it targets is not known.

Study-level results and caveats: IBD patients had lower TCRbeta repertoire diversity, measured by the inverse Simpson index, than their healthy co-twins. Background noise and inter-individual variability may have been introduced into the repertoires by the differing immunosuppressive treatments among patients. Repertoire similarity did not differ between concordant and discordant twins, possibly due to limited statistical power. The results gave no support for a single strong signal or clonotype linked to IBD. The analysis was unable to tell different T cell subtypes apart. IBD patients shared fewer clonotypes with other individuals than healthy twins did, most markedly in patients showing signs of disease activity.

From a lookup of the germline V gene, CDR1 and CDR2 are MGHDK and SYGVNS. Its CDR3 holds 14 amino acids, cysteine through phenylalanine. No nucleotide data were recorded. From each donor, a roughly 2.3 ml peripheral blood sample was drawn into PAXgene tubes and stored at -80 degrees C. Total RNA was isolated from whole blood with the PAXgene blood miRNA kit on an automated QIAcube, without T cell sorting. Peripheral blood from monozygotic twin pairs, either concordant or discordant for inflammatory bowel disease, underwent deep TCRalpha and TCRbeta repertoire profiling that used unique molecular barcoding. Smoking habits were recorded for all twin pairs, and each individual was classified as a current, former or never smoker.

The TCR sequence derives from a human donor with ulcerative colitis or Crohn's disease, or a healthy co-twin of an affected twin (not recorded which). The chain links TRBV25-1 with TRBJ1-5; as DNA is missing, the TRBD1 call by TCRdb cannot be tested. Source material: blood. This receptor carries the CDR3 CASSTGSSNQPQHF.